The sequence of this T cell receptor (beta chain) was determined in a study of post-analysis software for immune sequencing data. With respect to this clonotype: What it binds is not known.

J lost 7 bases, V lost 7 bases, and 16 bases had no gene match. CDR3 length equals 16 residues. The germline V gene has CDR1 DFQATT and CDR2 SNEGSKA (reference sequence). Unique-molecular-identifier-tagged TCR beta cDNA libraries were used. MiXCR, run by TCRdb on the PCR reads, gives a single entry per CDR3 protein. The profile shows some 890,000 distinct CDR3 sequences, approximately 57% of them singletons. Study observations and caveats: Five or six TRBV segments were more frequent in patients than controls; TRBV5-6, TRBV5-1 and TRBV20-1 belonged to this group.

The chain links TRBV20-1 to TRBJ2-1; 10 nucleotides agree with TRBD2. The receptor comes from a girl aged 5-17 years with multiple sclerosis. Specimen: blood. CDR3 residues: CSVTMSGTSAGNEQFF. The CDR3 coding sequence is TGCAGTGTTACCATGTCCGGGACTAGCGCTGGGAATGAGCAGTTCTTC.